Here is one T cell receptor (beta chain) with its context. Its specificity is not known. Sequence at one end of the junction differs from germline and may be a read error. Two rounds of multiplex PCR amplified TCR beta CDR3 from genomic DNA. Specific primers for each TRBV and TRBJ gene were what first-round PCR used. TCRdb used MiXCR to reprocess the multiplex PCR reads, holding one entry per CDR3 protein. The sample has 51,000 or so distinct CDR3 sequences; about 37% are singletons. This sample stems from a study of prognosis after radiotherapy for stage I lung cancer. Study background: In the span from April 2018 to early 2019, stage I non-small cell lung cancer patients were enrolled. Nobody among the patients got concurrent therapy with stereotactic body radiotherapy. Development of distant metastases after radiotherapy was seen in a few patients at a median of roughly 7 months, with no significant progression in around 16.

Germline V CDR1 and CDR2: DFQATT, SNEGSKA (reference sequence). This CDR3 contains 16 residues. Study conclusions and caveats: In patients receiving stereotactic body radiation therapy, unique TCR clone counts fell afterward, median about 10,000 versus 6,900.

This receptor was obtained from a donor over 45 with non-small cell lung cancer. The source material was PBMCs, sampled before or after stereotactic body radiation therapy (not recorded which). The chain combines TRBV20-1 with TRBJ2-2; 7 bases line up with TRBD2. This CDR3 reads CSARWAGGRGTGELFF. The DNA for the CDR3 is TGCAGTGCTAGATGGGCTGGCGGGAGAGGAACCGGTGAGCTGTTTTTT.